This T cell receptor (beta chain) originates from a study of T-cell reconstitution after alpha-beta-depleted transplantation in children. This clonotype was counted between two and nine times. Germline V gene sequence: CDR1 SGHRS, CDR2 YFSETQ. The length of the CDR3 is 12 residues. Between the trimmed V and J ends, which lost 3 bases and 4 bases, there was a span of 8 bases. Molecular barcoding with unique molecular identifiers was used for the TCRbeta library. TCRdb reanalysed the PCR reads using MiXCR and keeps one entry per CDR3 protein. The data show hundreds of thousands of distinct CDR3 sequences, 9.9% seen once.

The starting material was PBMCs from the stem cell graft donor, obtained from the stem cell graft. The receptor's source is a human donor who donated a stem cell graft to a child with SCID. The V gene is TRBV5-1, the J gene TRBJ2-7; D call uncertain. CDR3 nucleotide sequence: TGCGCCAGCAGCTCGATTGGGTACGAGCAGTACTTC. Translation gives CASSSIGYEQYF.